This TCR beta chain is from a study of PD-L1 blockade in urothelial cancer (TCRdb year 2017). Regarding the research as a whole: All patients started therapy around 2014 and received atezolizumab 1,200 mg intravenously every 3 weeks. Durable clinical benefit was achieved by nine patients and was not achieved by 20 patients. A median of roughly 140,000 T cells and 80,000 or so unique TCRs was obtained from blood samples, and a median clonality of approximately 0.08 was observed. Approximately 29 patients had pretreatment blood TCR-seq, roughly 24 had at least one posttreatment blood collection, and roughly 24 had tumor TCR-seq. Blood samples were analyzed at 3 weeks after treatment start (second dose) and at 6 weeks after treatment start. Durable clinical benefit was defined as progression-free survival longer than 6 months, and TCR features were also tested against progression-free and overall survival. About 90% of the 29 patients were identified as males with urothelial cancer of bladder origin, and a prior smoking history was reported by 18 of 29 patients. Pretreatment tumor samples, along with matched peripheral blood collected serially before and after atezolizumab treatment, underwent TCR sequencing. An ECOG performance status of 0 or 1 was recorded for the patients, and 0 to 3 prior chemotherapy regimens had been received by the patients. In the same patients who had TCR sequencing, pretreatment tumors also underwent whole exome sequencing and RNA sequencing. An exploratory multi-omic analysis was conducted of the somatic, immune and clinical correlates of response to PD-L1 blockade with atezolizumab in urothelial cancer. General study outcomes and caveats: Improved progression-free and overall survival was found to be associated with pretreatment peripheral blood TCR clonality below the median. Small sample size (n ≈ 30) and many exploratory analyses mean the results are intended to be hypothesis-generating. Among patients with durable benefit, tumor-associated TCR clones showed greater expansion in peripheral blood 3 weeks after treatment started (n ≈ 23, p = 0.022).

About this clone: This receptor's antigen is unknown. The input lacks base qualities; no much larger clone sits a single base away.

The CDR3 sequence holds 15 residues, the cysteine and phenylalanine included. Only the CDR3 DNA is retained, 45 bases long and in frame from the first base. Germline trimming: 5 bases from V, 3 bases from J; junction bases outside gene matches: 10. As encoded in the germline V gene, CDR1 is MGHRA while CDR2 is YSYEKL. Each PCR received spiked-in synthetic TCR analog templates so that absolute template abundance could be estimated from read counts. The immunoSEQ assay used bias-controlled V and J gene primers to amplify TCRbeta CDR3 regions from genomic DNA. Rearranged TCRbeta segments were sequenced at approximately 20X coverage. Per the source publication's procedure: Sequencing errors were corrected by clustering and CDR3s were annotated against IMGT to assign V, D and J genes. Downstream analyses used only productive TCRbeta rearrangements, leaving out any out-of-frame or stop-codon sequences. Clonality was computed as one minus Shannon entropy normalized by the log of the number of unique productive sequences. Fisher's exact test with Benjamini-Hochberg correction, at a threshold of adjusted p below 0.01, was used to find clones that differed between time points or between blood and tumor. The immuneACCESS repertoire file appears here via TCRdb, limited to in-frame rearrangements. These files lack a portion of the clones; in checked studies, under half of the deficit traces to unresolved V genes, and the cause of the others is not known. D and trimming come from the DNA, and the V and J calls and clone size come from that table. The sample records about 44,000 clones, more than 80% of which are singletons. About 7.3% of the sample is held by the ten biggest clonotypes.

Sample time point, as interpreted from the label and publication: peripheral blood 6 weeks after treatment start. A cohort of 25 to 30 patients with locally advanced or metastatic urothelial carcinoma, treated at Memorial Sloan Kettering on a trial protocol, was included. Peripheral blood mononuclear cells were collected pretreatment and during treatment, at between 1 and 8 total time points per patient. The Qiagen DNeasy Blood extraction kit was used to purify genomic DNA from total PBMCs and tumor samples. PBMCs were collected pretreatment and during treatment, and were isolated and stored as previously described.

This TCR was sampled from a man aged 65 to 85 with urothelial cancer. The material sequenced was PBMCs, taken around atezolizumab (anti-PD-L1) treatment. The rearrangement combines TRBV4-1 with TRBJ2-7; a stretch of 7 junction bases matches TRBD1. The DNA sequence is as follows: TGCGCCAGCAGCGCCCCAGGGGGTGCCCTCTACGAGCAGTACTTC. It translates as CASSAPGGALYEQYF.